Listed here is a single TCR beta chain. This sample is drawn from a study of blood T cells in healthy people across ages. A sample-barcoded 5' primer and a J-beta primer mix were used in a second PCR of roughly 6 to 12 cycles. Each single sample gave us at least 2.5 million CDR3-containing paired-end reads. TCRdb used MiXCR to reprocess the 5' RACE reads, holding one entry per CDR3 protein. The sample yields fewer than 2 million distinct CDR3 sequences, approximately 39% seen once. The ends were cut back, 4 bases at V and 4 bases at J, with 11 bases in the middle. The CDR3 consists of 14 residues. This receptor was obtained from a human donor in good health. Input material: blood. The rearrangement joins TRBV12-3 or TRBV12-4 to TRBJ2-1; D is possibly TRBD1 (6 bases). The CDR3 protein is CASSSGTPYNEQFF. The CDR3 DNA follows: TGTGCCAGCAGTTCCGGGACACCTTACAATGAGCAGTTCTTC.